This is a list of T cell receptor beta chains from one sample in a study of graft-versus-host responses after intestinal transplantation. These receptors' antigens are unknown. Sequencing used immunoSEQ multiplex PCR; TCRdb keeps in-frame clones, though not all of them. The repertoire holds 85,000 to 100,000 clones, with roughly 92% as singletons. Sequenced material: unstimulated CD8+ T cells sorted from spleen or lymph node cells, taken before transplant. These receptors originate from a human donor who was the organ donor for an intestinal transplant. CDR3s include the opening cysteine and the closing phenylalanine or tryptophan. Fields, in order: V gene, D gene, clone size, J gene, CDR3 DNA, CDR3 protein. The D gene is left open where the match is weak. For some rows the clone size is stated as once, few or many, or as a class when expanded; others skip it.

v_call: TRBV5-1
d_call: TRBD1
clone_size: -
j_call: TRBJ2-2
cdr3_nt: TGCGCCAGCAACGTGGGACAGGGTAGCACCGGGGAGCTGTTTTTT
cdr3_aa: CASNVGQGSTGELFF

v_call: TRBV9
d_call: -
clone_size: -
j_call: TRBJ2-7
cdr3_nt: TGTGCCAGCAGCTCCTTCGGGGGTTACGAGCAGTACTTC
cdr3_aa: CASSSFGGYEQYF

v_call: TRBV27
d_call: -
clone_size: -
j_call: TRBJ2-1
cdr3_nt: TGTGCCAGCAGTTTTGGCCCCCTTTATGAGCAGTTCTTC
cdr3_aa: CASSFGPLYEQFF

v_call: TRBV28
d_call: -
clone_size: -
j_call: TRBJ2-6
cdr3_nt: TGTGCCAGCAGTTCCCCCTTACTTCTCTCTGGGGCCAACGTCCTGACTTTC
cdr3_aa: CASSSPLLLSGANVLTF

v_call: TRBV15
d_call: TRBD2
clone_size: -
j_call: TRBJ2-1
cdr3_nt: TGTGCCACCAGCAGAGATTTGCCGACCGGGACTAGCGGCAATGAGCAGTTCTTC
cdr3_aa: CATSRDLPTGTSGNEQFF

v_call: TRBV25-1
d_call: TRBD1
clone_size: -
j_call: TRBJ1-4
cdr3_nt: TGTGCCACCTTACTGGGACAGGGGTGTCAGAATGAAAAACTGTTTTTT
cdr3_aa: CATLLGQGCQNEKLFF

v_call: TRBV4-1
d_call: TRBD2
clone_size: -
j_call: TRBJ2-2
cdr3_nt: TGCGCCAGCACCTCAAGGCGAGTAGCGGGGGGCCAGACCGGGGAGCTGTTTTTT
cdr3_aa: CASTSRRVAGGQTGELFF

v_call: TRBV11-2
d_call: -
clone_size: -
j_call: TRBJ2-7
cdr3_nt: TGTGCCAGCAGCTTAAGCATCGCAGGGATCTTGTACGAGCAGTACTTC
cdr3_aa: CASSLSIAGILYEQYF

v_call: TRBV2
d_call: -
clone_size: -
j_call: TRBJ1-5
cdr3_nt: TGTGCCAGCAGTGAGTTATTTTTTGATCAGCCCCAGCATTTT
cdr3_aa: CASSELFFDQPQHF

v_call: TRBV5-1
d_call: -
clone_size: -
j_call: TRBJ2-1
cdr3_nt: TGCGCCAGCAGCTTTAGCGGAAGGAACAATGAGCAGTTCTTC
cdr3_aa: CASSFSGRNNEQFF

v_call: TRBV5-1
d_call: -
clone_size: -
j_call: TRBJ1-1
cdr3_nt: TGCGCCAGCAGCTCTCCAGTTGAAGCTTTCTTT
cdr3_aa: CASSSPVEAFF

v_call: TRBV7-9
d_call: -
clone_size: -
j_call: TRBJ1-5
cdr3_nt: TGTGCCAGCAGCTTAGGTGGGGGGAGCAATCAGCCCCAGCATTTT
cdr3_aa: CASSLGGGSNQPQHF

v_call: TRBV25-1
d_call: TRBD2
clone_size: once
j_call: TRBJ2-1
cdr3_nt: TGTGCCAGCAGTGGTTTCTGGACTAGCGGGGTCAATGAGCAGTTCTTC
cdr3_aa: CASSGFWTSGVNEQFF

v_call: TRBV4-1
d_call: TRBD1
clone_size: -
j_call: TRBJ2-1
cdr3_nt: TGCGCCAGCAATCTGGGGACAGGGCGGTATGAGCAGTTCTTC
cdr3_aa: CASNLGTGRYEQFF

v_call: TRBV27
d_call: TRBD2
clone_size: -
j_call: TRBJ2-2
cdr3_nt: TGTGCCAGCCGAGTCTCTATTCGGCGGGAGGGCACCGGGGAGCTGTTTTTT
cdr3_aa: CASRVSIRREGTGELFF

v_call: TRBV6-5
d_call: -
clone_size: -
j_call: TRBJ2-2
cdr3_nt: TGTGCCAGCAGTTACTCCGCGGGATCGAACACCGGGGAGCTGTTTTTT
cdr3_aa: CASSYSAGSNTGELFF

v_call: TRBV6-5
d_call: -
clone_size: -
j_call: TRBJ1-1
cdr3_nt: TGTGCCAGCAGTTTCAGGGGAGTCGACACTGAAGCTTTCTTT
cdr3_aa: CASSFRGVDTEAFF

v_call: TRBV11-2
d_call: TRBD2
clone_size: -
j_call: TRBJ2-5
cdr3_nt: TGTGCCAGCAGCTCCCCGGCCGGGACTAGCTTACAAGAGACCCAGTACTTC
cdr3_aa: CASSSPAGTSLQETQYF

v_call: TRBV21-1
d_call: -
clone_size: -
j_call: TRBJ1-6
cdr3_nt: TGTGCCAGCAGCAAAGAGGGTGAGGGTGTCCTACGGTGGAATTCACCCCTCCACTTT
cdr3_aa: CASSKEGEGVLRWNSPLHF

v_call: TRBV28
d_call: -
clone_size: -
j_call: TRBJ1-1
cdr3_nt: TGTGCCAGCAGTTATGGGGGGGCCGCTGAAGCTTTCTTT
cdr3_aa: CASSYGGAAEAFF

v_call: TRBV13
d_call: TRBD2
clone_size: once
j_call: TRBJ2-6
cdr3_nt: TGTGCCAGCAGCTTAGGCCCGGTAGGGACTAGCGGAACTGGGGCCAACGTCCTGACTTTC
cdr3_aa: CASSLGPVGTSGTGANVLTF

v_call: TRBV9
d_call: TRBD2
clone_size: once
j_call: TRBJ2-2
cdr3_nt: TGTGCCAGCAGCGCCCCAGCTAGCGGGAGAGGCGGGGAGCTGTTTTTT
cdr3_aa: CASSAPASGRGGELFF

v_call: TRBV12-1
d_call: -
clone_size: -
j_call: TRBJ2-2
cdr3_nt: TGTGCCAGCAGCCCTACGCGGACTAGCGGGGGCTTTAACACCGGGGAGCTGTTTTTT
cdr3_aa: CASSPTRTSGGFNTGELFF

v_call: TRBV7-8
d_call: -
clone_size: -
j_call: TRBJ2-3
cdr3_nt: TGTGCCAGCAGCTCGGCTCCGGGACTTCACCCTGAGGATACGCAGTATTTT
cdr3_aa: CASSSAPGLHPEDTQYF

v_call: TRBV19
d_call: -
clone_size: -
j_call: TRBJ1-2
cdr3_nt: TGTGCCAGTAGTATGGGAGGTCACATACCTAACTATGGCTACACCTTC
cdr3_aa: CASSMGGHIPNYGYTF

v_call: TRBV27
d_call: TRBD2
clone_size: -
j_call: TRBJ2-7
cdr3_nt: TGTGCCACGACTAGCGGATACGAGCAGTACTTC
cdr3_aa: CATTSGYEQYF

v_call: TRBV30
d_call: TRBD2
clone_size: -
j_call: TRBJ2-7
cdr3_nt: TGTGCCTGGAGCCTGACTAGCGGGGACGAGCAGTACTTC
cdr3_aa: CAWSLTSGDEQYF

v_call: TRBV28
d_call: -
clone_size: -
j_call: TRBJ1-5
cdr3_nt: TGTGCCAGCAGCCCGGACAGATACAATCAGCCCCAGCATTTT
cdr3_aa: CASSPDRYNQPQHF

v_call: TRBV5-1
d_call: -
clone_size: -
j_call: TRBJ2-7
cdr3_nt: TGCGCCAGCAGCTTGGTGGGGCCACCGGCCTACGAGCAGTACTTC
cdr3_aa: CASSLVGPPAYEQYF

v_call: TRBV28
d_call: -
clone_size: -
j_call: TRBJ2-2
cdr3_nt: TGTGCCAGCAGTTTAAGGCGACAGAACACCGGGGAGCTGTTTTTT
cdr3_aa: CASSLRRQNTGELFF

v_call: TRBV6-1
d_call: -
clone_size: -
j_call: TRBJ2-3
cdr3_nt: TGTGCCAGCAGTGCTCAACTCACAGATACGCAGTATTTT
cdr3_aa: CASSAQLTDTQYF

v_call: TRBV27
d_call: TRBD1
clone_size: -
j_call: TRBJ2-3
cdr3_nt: TGTGCCAGCAGTTTATCGGTTTGGGGACAGACTTTCACAGATACGCAGTATTTT
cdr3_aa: CASSLSVWGQTFTDTQYF

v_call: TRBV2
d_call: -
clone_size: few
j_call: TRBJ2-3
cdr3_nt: TGTGCCAGCTTAGACACAGATACGCAGTATTTT
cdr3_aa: CASLDTDTQYF

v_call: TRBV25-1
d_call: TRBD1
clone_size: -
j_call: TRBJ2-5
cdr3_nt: TGTGCCAGCAGTGACCCAGACAGGGGCCTCCAGGAGACCCAGTACTTC
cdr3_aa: CASSDPDRGLQETQYF

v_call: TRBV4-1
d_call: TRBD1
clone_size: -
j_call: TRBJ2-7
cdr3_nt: TGCGCCAGCAGCCACCGACAGGGGTCTACCTACGAGCAGTACTTC
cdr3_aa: CASSHRQGSTYEQYF

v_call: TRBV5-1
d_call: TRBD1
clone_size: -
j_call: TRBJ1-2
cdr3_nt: TGCGCCAGCAGCCACACGCAACATTCGACAGGGGCCTCTTATGGCTACACCTTC
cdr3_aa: CASSHTQHSTGASYGYTF

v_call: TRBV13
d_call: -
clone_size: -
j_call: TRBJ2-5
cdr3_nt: TGTGCCAGCAGCCGAAGGGGATTGGGTTCGGAGACCCAGTACTTC
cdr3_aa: CASSRRGLGSETQYF

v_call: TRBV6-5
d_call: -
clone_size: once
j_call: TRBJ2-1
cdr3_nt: TGTGCCAGCAGCCCTGACACCTACAATGAGCAGTTCTTC
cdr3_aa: CASSPDTYNEQFF

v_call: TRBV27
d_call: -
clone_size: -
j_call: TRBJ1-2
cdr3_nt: TGTGCCAGCAGTCCCGGCAGGGGTGAGGATGGCTACACCTTC
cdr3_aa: CASSPGRGEDGYTF

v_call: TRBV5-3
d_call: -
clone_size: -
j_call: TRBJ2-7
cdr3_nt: TGTGCCAGAAGCTTGACCGGCCGAGGGATTATCTACGAGCAGTACTTC
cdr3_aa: CARSLTGRGIIYEQYF

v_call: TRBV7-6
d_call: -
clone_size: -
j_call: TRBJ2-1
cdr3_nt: TGTGCCGGCGGCCGAAGGGAGTCCAATGAGCAGTTCTTC
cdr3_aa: CAGGRRESNEQFF

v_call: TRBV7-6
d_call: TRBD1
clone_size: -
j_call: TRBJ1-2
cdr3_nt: TGTGCCAGCGGACATGAGACAGGGGGCGCGGAGTTCTATGGCTACACCTTC
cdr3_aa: CASGHETGGAEFYGYTF

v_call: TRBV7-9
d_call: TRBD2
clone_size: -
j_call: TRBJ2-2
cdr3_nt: TGTGCCAGCAGCTTAAGCGGGAGTTACACCGGGGAGCTGTTTTTT
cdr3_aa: CASSLSGSYTGELFF

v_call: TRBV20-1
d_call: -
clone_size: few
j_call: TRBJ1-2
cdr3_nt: TGCAGTGCCAGACAAAACTATGGCTACACCTTC
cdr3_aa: CSARQNYGYTF

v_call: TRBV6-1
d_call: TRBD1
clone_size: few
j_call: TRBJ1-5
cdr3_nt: TGTGCCAGCATAATTGGGACAGGGAGCTTTCAGCCCCAGCATTTT
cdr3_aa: CASIIGTGSFQPQHF

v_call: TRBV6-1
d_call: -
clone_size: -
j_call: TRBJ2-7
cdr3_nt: TGTGCCAGCAGTGAAGAGGCGGCGGGTAGCCTTTACGAGCAGTACTTC
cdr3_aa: CASSEEAAGSLYEQYF

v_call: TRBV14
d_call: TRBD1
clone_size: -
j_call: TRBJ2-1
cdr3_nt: TGTGCCAGCAGCCGAGGACAGGGGACTTACAATGAGCAGTTCTTC
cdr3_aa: CASSRGQGTYNEQFF